The sequence of this T cell receptor beta chain was determined in a study of T cell repertoires in cytomegalovirus infection (dated by TCRdb to the late 2010s). About the full investigation: Donor HLA type was relevant to the analysis, because carriage of CMV infection together with the matching HLA type was indicated by public TCR beta signatures. On the study overall, not on this receptor specifically: In both this cohort and an independent 352-donor cohort, the cumulative frequency of public TCR beta family members distinguished carriers of CMV infection plus the relevant HLA type. The ex vivo response was dominated by HLA-C-restricted CMV-specific TCR beta clonotypes, and the single most frequent clonotype in two of eight donors was supplied by these HLA-C-restricted clonotypes.

TCRdb shows the sequencer as Illumina HiSeq 1500. Using fastp trimming at Q25 and MiXCR clonotype assembly, TCRdb reanalyzed the public sequencing data and kept in-frame beta chains. Rows matching on CDR3 protein sequence are summarized as one entry with the most common DNA and genes. The sample table lists almost 500,000 distinct CDR3 sequences, approximately 10% of them with a count of one. The top ten constitute 10% of the sample. This clonotype occurred many times. The target of this receptor is not known. No qualities accompany the bases; no much larger clone lies one base away. V sheds 0 bases and J sheds 3 bases, leaving 9 bases between their ends. The CDR3 goes from the cysteine to the phenylalanine over 14 residues. This entry keeps only the CDR3 DNA: 42 bases, framed from base 1. The germline V gene yields SGHRS for CDR1 and YFSETQ for CDR2.

The sequence was collected from a human donor in good health (CMV status not recorded). Some clones in this sample may be carry-over from other donors' samples. Here the chain combines TRBV5-1 and TRBJ1-2; the D gene lacks a confident call. Source material: PBMCs. The base sequence is TGCGCCAGCAGCTTGGCCGCCAGCGACTATGGCTACACCTTC. Its coded protein is CASSLAASDYGYTF.